These 24 T cell receptor beta chains were sequenced from one sample in a study of technical replicates of blood from a handful of donors. Sequencing was performed with immunoSEQ multiplex PCR; in TCRdb, only in-frame clones are kept and a portion is missing. The table lists 60,000 to 70,000 clones, 70% to 90% of them singletons. The sequenced sample consisted of PBMCs. These receptors were taken from a human donor in good health. Some clones in this sample may be carry-over from other donors' samples.

This clone was counted between two and nine times. CDR3 residues: CASSFLRGSGVEQFF. The CDR3 DNA is TGTGCCAGCAGTTTCCTCCGGGGTAGCGGGGTTGAGCAGTTCTTC. The gene calls are TRBV27 and TRBJ2-1; 8 nucleotides align to TRBD2. The CDR3 is 15 residues long. Trimming took 3 bases from V and 9 from J; bases not matched to a gene: 10. The V gene's germline CDR1 is MNHEY and CDR2 SMNVEV (reference sequence).

This chain joins TRBV7-3 and TRBJ1-1; D ambiguous. This CDR3 spans 14 amino acids. Trimming removed 5 bases at V and 2 bases at J, with 12 bases between. The germline gives CDR1 SGHTA, CDR2 FQGTGA. CDR3 region: CASSLNPGNTEAFF. Here the CDR3 DNA reads TGTGCCAGCAGCCTTAATCCGGGAAACACTGAAGCTTTCTTT.

CDR3 nucleotides: TGTGCCAGCAGCTTAAGTCCACGGGACAGGGGTTTGTCCGGGGAGCTGTTTTTT. It yields the protein CASSLSPRDRGLSGELFF. The V gene is TRBV7-3, the J gene TRBJ2-2, with TRBD1 identical over 10 bases. The CDR3 has 18 residues. V shed 1 base and J 6 bases; nucleotides not matched to a gene: 11. Germline V gene lookup returns CDR1 SGHTA and CDR2 FQGTGA.

The rearrangement links TRBV19 to TRBJ2-6; D gene uncertain. CDR1 LNHDA and CDR2 SQIVND come from the germline V gene (reference sequence). The CDR3 runs to 20 residues. Trimming stripped 0 bases from V and 3 bases from J, with 21 bases between. The CDR3 loop reads CASSIESWATMVLGANVLTF. The CDR3 bases are TGTGCCAGTAGTATAGAATCTTGGGCAACCATGGTGCTTGGGGCCAACGTCCTGACTTTC.

The V call is TRBV7-2, the J call TRBJ2-3; TRBD2 matches 7 bases. There are 16 residues in the CDR3. The germline CDR1 and CDR2 sequences are SGHTA and FQGNSA. Unmatched junction bases numbered 10, after V lost 5 bases and J lost 2 bases. This chain's CDR3 is CASSPRREGPTDTQYF. The CDR3 coding sequence is TGTGCCAGCAGCCCCAGGAGGGAGGGCCCCACAGATACGCAGTATTTT.

The chain uses TRBV9 and TRBJ2-1; 9 bases agree with TRBD2. There are 16 residues in the CDR3. Germline loops: CDR1 SGDLS, CDR2 YYNGEE. The junction had 10 bases not matched to a gene; V was cut back by 4 bases and J by 5 bases. As DNA, the CDR3 is TGTGCCAGCAGCTCAGGGGCGGGGGGGCCGAACAATGAGCAGTTCTTC. This translates into CASSSGAGGPNNEQFF. The entire variable domain, with the rest obtained from reference TRBV9 and TRBJ2-1, is as follows: DSGVTQTPKHLITATGQRVTLRCSPRSGDLSVYWYQQSLDQGLQFLIQYYNGEERAKGNILERFSAQQFPDLHSELNLSSLELGDSALYFCASSSGAGGPNNEQFFGPGTRLTVL.

This clone appeared once. The chain recombines TRBV12-5 with TRBJ2-5, with D hard to call. This CDR3 has 16 residues. Germline V gene sequence: CDR1 LGHNT, CDR2 FRNRAP. Trimming stripped 2 bases from V and 1 base from J, with 14 bases between. In DNA, the CDR3 is TGTGCTAGTGGTTTGTCCCGAGCCGCACTCCAAGAGACCCAGTACTTC. Residues: CASGLSRAALQETQYF.

This chain connects TRBV5-8 to TRBJ1-2; D is uncertain. This CDR3 has 16 residues. The V end was cut by 1 base, the J end by 2 bases, with 15 bases between. The V gene's germline CDR1 is SGHTS and CDR2 YDEGEE. The CDR3 sequence is CASSLPPSAGNYGYTF. CDR3 coding DNA: TGTGCCAGCAGCTTGCCCCCATCGGCGGGGAACTATGGCTACACCTTC.

CDR3 nucleotides: TGTGCCAGCAGCCAAGTAAAGGTAGCGGCCCACGGGGAGCTGTTTTTT. It is translated as CASSQVKVAAHGELFF. This chain links TRBV4-2 with TRBJ2-2; D possibly corresponds to TRBD2 (6 bases). This CDR3 is 16 amino acids long. Germline lookup yields CDR1 LGHNA and CDR2 YNFKEQ. The ends were cut back, 1 base at V and 7 bases at J, with 16 bases in the middle.

The V call is TRBV9, the J call TRBJ2-3, with 7 positions matching TRBD2. CDR3 size: 14 residues. Unmatched junction bases numbered 7, after V lost 7 bases and J lost 2 bases. Germline CDR1 SGDLS, CDR2 YYNGEE. DNA of the CDR3: TGTGCCAGCTCACCAGCGGGGAACACAGATACGCAGTATTTT. As protein: CASSPAGNTDTQYF.

The chain combines TRBV15 with TRBJ1-1, with no clear D. Germline V gives CDR1 LNHNV, CDR2 YYDKDF (reference sequence). V lost 0 bases and J lost 1, with 9 bases in between. The CDR3 covers 15 residues. The CDR3: CATSREAGTNTEAFF. The CDR3 DNA reads as TGTGCCACCAGCAGAGAGGCGGGTACGAACACTGAAGCTTTCTTT.

This sequence joins TRBV30 and TRBJ2-2; 7 bases fit TRBD2. Germline lookup yields CDR1 GTSNPN and CDR2 SVGIG (reference sequence). The CDR3 sequence is 14 residues long. With V trimmed by 7 bases and J by 6 bases, 11 bases remained unmatched. The CDR3 sequence is CAYREGGSAGELFF. The CDR3 DNA sequence: TGTGCCTACCGTGAGGGCGGGAGTGCCGGGGAGCTGTTTTTT.

The chain carries TRBV6-1 and TRBJ2-7; D is perhaps TRBD2 (6 bases). CDR1 and CDR2 from the germline V gene are MNHNS and SASEGT. Trimming cost V 7 bases and J 6 bases, with 16 bases left between them. The CDR3 has 13 amino acids. CDR3 amino acids: CASTGDSHPEQYF. DNA for the CDR3: TGTGCCAGCACGGGGGACTCGCACCCCGAGCAGTACTTC.

The chain is built from TRBV4-3 and TRBJ2-5, with 16 bases fitting TRBD2. The CDR3 has 17 residues. Trimming took 4 bases from V and 4 from J; bases not matched to a gene: 6. The germline V gene has CDR1 LGHNA and CDR2 YSLEER. The CDR3 nucleotides are TGCGCCAGCAGCCGGGGGACTAGCGGGGGGGCCGGAGAGACCCAGTACTTC. Protein product: CASSRGTSGGAGETQYF.

This clone was picked up one time. The gene calls are TRBV7-3 and TRBJ1-1; no reliable D call. The CDR3 runs 12 residues. Between the trimmed V and J ends, which lost 3 bases and 4 bases, there was a span of 6 bases. CDR1 and CDR2 (germline): SGHTA, FQGTGA. Here the CDR3 reads CASSFQVTEAFF. The CDR3 region has the DNA TGTGCCAGCAGCTTTCAGGTCACTGAAGCTTTCTTT.

V is TRBV4-2 and J is TRBJ1-2; 9 bases agree with TRBD1. The junction had 9 bases not matched to a gene; V was cut back by 3 bases and J by 4 bases. Germline assignment: CDR1 LGHNA and CDR2 YNFKEQ. The CDR3 sequence is 16 residues long. This chain's CDR3 is CASSHDGTGIRYGYTF. The CDR3 DNA reads as TGTGCCAGCAGCCATGACGGGACAGGGATTCGCTATGGCTACACCTTC.

The chain combines TRBV7-7 with TRBJ2-1, with a possible D match to TRBD1 (6 bases). This CDR3 has 13 residues. V was shortened by 4 bases and J by 12 bases, with 16 bases between the two germline ends. Germline V gene lookup returns CDR1 SSHAT and CDR2 FNYEAQ (reference sequence). The CDR3 loop is CASSSGGGSMQFF. For the CDR3, the DNA is TGTGCCAGCAGCTCTGGGGGCGGCAGCATGCAGTTCTTC. Supplemented by reference TRBV7-7 and TRBJ2-1, the full variable domain reads GAGVSQSPRYKVTKRGQDVTLRCDPISSHATLYWYQQALGQGPEFLTYFNYEAQPDKSGLPSDRFSAERPEGSISTLTIQRTEQRDSAMYRCASSSGGGSMQFFGPGTRLTVL.

This clone is a singleton in its sample. The chain recombines TRBV13 with TRBJ2-7; 10 positions match TRBD1. With 4 bases clipped from V and 4 bases from J, the junction kept 7 bases outside the gene matches. This CDR3 comprises 15 residues. Germline loops: CDR1 PRHDT, CDR2 FYEKMQ (reference sequence). Here the CDR3 reads CASSSTGTGAYEQYF. CDR3 sequence (DNA): TGTGCCAGCAGCTCAACCGGGACAGGGGCATACGAGCAGTACTTC.

Here the CDR3 reads CASSGGTGSQPQHF. CDR3 in DNA: TGTGCCAGTAGTGGAGGGACAGGGAGTCAGCCCCAGCATTTT. The chain employs TRBV19 and TRBJ1-5, with TRBD1 matching 9 bases. CDR3 size: 14 residues. Trimming cost V 5 bases and J 6 bases; bases outside gene matches: 5. Per the germline V gene, CDR1 is LNHDA and CDR2 is SQIVND (reference sequence).

This chain connects TRBV25-1 to TRBJ2-7, with 8 bases identical to TRBD2. The CDR3 sequence is 14 residues long. V gave up 1 base and J gave up 6 bases; unmatched junction bases: 5. Per germline, CDR1 MGHDK and CDR2 SYGVNS. CDR3 coding DNA: TGTGCCAGCAGTGAATGGGGCGGGAGGCGCGAGCAGTACTTC. Amino acid sequence: CASSEWGGRREQYF.

This clone turned up a few times. V and J are TRBV7-8 and TRBJ1-3; D gene uncertain. The germline V gene encodes CDR1 SGHVS and CDR2 FQNEAQ. The V end was cut by 2 bases, the J end by 0 bases, with 8 bases between. The CDR3 sequence is 15 residues long. This CDR3 is CASSLLRSSGNTIYF. The CDR3 DNA reads TGTGCCAGCAGCTTACTGCGGAGCTCTGGAAACACCATATATTTT. Supplemented by reference TRBV7-8 and TRBJ1-3, the full variable domain reads GAGVSQSPRYKVAKRGQDVALRCDPISGHVSLFWYQQALGQGPEFLTYFQNEAQLDKSGLPSDRFFAERPEGSVSTLKIQRTQQEDSAVYLCASSLLRSSGNTIYFGEGSWLTVV.

The V and J genes are TRBV7-2 and TRBJ2-3, with a weak D call TRBD2 (5 bases). The CDR3 spans 13 residues. Germline CDR1 is SGHTA and CDR2 is FQGNSA. V lost 6 bases, J lost 4 bases, and 11 bases lay in between. DNA for the CDR3: TGTGCCAGCAGTAGGGAGCTTGCAGATACGCAGTATTTT. Its translation is CASSRELADTQYF. Full variable domain (outside the CDR3, taken from reference TRBV7-2 and TRBJ2-3): GAGVSQSPSNKVTEKGKDVELRCDPISGHTALYWYRQSLGQGLEFLIYFQGNSAPDKSGLPSDRFSAERTGGSVSTLTIQRTQQEDSAVYLCASSRELADTQYFGPGTRLTVL.

V is TRBV6-4 and J is TRBJ1-3; D ambiguous. This CDR3 has 14 amino acids. The V and J ends lost 8 bases and 3 bases respectively, with 14 bases between them. CDR1 MRHNA and CDR2 SNTAGT come from the germline V gene. The chain's CDR3 is CASGETRFGNTIYF. In DNA form, the CDR3 reads TGTGCCAGCGGGGAGACCCGATTTGGAAACACCATATATTTT.

There are a few counts of this clone. The V gene is TRBV5-1, the J gene TRBJ1-1; a possible D gene is TRBD1 (6 bases). Trimming removed 4 bases at V and 3 bases at J, with 13 bases between. This CDR3 is 14 amino acids long. Germline assignment: CDR1 SGHRS and CDR2 YFSETQ. CDR3 sequence: CASSPGGGYTEAFF. The CDR3 region has the DNA TGCGCCAGCAGCCCTGGGGGGGGCTACACTGAAGCTTTCTTT.